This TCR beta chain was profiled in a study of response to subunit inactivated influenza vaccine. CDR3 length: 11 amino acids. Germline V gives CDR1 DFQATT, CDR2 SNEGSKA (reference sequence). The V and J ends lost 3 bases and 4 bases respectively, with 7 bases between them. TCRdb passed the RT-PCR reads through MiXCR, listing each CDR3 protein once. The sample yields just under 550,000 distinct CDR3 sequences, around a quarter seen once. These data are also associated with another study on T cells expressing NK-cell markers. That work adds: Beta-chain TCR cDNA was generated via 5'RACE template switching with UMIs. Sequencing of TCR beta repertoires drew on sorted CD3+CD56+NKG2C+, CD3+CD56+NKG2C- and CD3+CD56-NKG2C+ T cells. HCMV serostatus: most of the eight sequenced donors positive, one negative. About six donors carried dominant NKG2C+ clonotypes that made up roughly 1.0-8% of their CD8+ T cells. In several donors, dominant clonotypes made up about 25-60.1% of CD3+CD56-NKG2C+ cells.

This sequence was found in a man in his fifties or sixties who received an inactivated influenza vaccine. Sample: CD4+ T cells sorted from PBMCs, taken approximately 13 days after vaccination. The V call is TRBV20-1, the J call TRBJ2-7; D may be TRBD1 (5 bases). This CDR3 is CSASQGYEQYF. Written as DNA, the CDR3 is TGCAGTGCTAGCCAGGGTTACGAGCAGTACTTC.